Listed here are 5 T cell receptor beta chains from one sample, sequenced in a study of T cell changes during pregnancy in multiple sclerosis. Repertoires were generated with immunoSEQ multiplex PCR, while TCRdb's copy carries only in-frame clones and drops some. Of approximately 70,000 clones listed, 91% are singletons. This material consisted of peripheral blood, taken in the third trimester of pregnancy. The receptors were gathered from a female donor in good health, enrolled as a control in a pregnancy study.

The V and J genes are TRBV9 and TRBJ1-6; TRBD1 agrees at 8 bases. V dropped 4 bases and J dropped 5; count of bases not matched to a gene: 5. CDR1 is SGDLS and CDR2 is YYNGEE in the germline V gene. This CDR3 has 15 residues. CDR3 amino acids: CASSPAGGDNSPLHF. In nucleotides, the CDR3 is TGTGCCAGCAGCCCTGCAGGGGGCGATAATTCACCCCTCCACTTT.

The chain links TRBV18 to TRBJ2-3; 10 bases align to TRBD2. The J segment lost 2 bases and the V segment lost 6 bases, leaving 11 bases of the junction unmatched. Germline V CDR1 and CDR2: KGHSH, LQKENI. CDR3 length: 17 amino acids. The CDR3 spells CASSALASGSTTDTQYF. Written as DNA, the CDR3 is TGTGCCAGCTCGGCGCTTGCTAGCGGGAGTACCACAGATACGCAGTATTTT.

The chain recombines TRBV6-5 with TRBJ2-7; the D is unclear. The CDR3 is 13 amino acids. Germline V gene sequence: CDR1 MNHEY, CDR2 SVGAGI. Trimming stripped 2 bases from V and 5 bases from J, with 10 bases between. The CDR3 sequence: CASSYATFNEQYF. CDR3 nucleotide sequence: TGTGCCAGCAGTTACGCAACATTTAACGAGCAGTACTTC.

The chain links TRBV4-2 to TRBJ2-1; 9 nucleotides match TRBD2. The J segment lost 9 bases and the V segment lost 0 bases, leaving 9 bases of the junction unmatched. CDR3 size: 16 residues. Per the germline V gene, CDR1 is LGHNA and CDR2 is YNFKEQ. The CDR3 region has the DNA TGTGCCAGCAGCCAAGAAGGAGCGGGGGGCCGGCGTGAGCAGTTCTTC. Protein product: CASSQEGAGGRREQFF.

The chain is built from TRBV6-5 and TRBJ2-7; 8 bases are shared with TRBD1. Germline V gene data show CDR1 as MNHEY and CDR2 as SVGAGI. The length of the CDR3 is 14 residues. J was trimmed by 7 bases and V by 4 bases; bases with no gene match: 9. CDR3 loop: CASSFRTGRWEQYF. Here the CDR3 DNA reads TGTGCCAGCAGTTTTCGGACAGGGCGATGGGAGCAGTACTTC.